Sequencing of this T cell receptor (beta chain) was carried out in a study of shared clonotypes between healthy human individuals. Study information: Donor ages ranged 18 to 49 years: a couple of women, a few men.

Assay execution proceeded at the deep level. 200 to 250 ng DNA, tens of thousands of T cell genomes, went into each sorted-subset replicate PCR. TCRdb's table, derived via immunoSEQ multiplex PCR, lists solely in-frame clones and lacks some. The sample carries roughly 2.2 million clones, 85% to 95% recorded once. CDR3 length: 15 amino acids. V lost 6 bases to trimming and J lost 5 bases, with 20 bases between them. Germline V lookup: CDR1 SGHTS, CDR2 YDEGEE. This chain joins TRBV5-8 and TRBJ2-5; maybe TRBD1 (6 bases). Sequenced: naive CD4+ T cells from PBMCs. Subset here: CD45RA+ positively selected. The receptor was derived from a man younger than 35 in good health. Some clones in this sample may be carry-over from other donors' samples. CDR3 sequence: CASKGEQGDWETQYF. The DNA of the CDR3 is TGTGCCAGCAAGGGGGAACAGGGTGATTGGGAGACCCAGTACTTC.